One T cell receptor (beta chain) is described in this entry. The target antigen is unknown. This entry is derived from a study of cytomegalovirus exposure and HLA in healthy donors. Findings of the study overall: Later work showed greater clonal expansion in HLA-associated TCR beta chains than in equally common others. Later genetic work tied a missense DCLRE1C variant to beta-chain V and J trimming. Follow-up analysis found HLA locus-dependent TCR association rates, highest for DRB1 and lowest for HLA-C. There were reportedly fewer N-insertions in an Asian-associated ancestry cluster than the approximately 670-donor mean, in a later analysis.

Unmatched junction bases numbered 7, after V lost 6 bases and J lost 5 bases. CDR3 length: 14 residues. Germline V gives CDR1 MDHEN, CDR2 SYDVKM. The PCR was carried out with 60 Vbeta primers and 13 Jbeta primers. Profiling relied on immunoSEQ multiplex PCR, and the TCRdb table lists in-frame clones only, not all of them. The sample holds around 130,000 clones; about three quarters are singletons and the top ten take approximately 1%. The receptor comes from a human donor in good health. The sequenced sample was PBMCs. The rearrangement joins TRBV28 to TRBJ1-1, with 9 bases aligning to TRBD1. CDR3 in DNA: TGTGCCAGCAGCAACAGGGGGCTAGGAACTGAAGCTTTCTTT. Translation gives CASSNRGLGTEAFF. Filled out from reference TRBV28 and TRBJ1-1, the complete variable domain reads DVKVTQSSRYLVKRTGEKVFLECVQDMDHENMFWYRQDPGLGLRLIYFSYDVKMKEKGDIPEGYSVSREKKERFSLILESASTNQTSMYLCASSNRGLGTEAFFGQGTRLTVV.